A selection of T cell receptor beta chains follows, all from one sample in a study of cytomegalovirus exposure and HLA in healthy donors. Measured with immunoSEQ multiplex PCR; TCRdb has only the in-frame clones, and not every one. Here the sample table reports 100,000 to 150,000 clones. Sequenced sample: PBMCs. These receptors were obtained from a woman aged 40 to 55 in good health and CMV-seronegative. Each CDR3 is given with its conserved first and last residue. D genes are given only for firm matches.

j_call v_call d_call cdr3_length cdr3_aa cdr3_nt
TRBJ1-5 TRBV9 TRBD1 19 CASSPRRDRGDRSNQPQHF TGTGCCAGCAGCCCACGACGGGACAGGGGGGACCGTAGCAATCAGCCCCAGCATTTT
TRBJ1-1 TRBV11-3 NA 14 CASSLDSVNTEAFF TGTGCCAGCAGCTTAGACAGCGTGAACACTGAAGCTTTCTTT
TRBJ2-1 TRBV13 NA 17 CASSLRWGHTSYNEQFF TGTGCCAGCAGCCTTCGTTGGGGACATACATCCTACAATGAGCAGTTCTTC
TRBJ1-3 TRBV19 NA 14 CASSAGSSGNTIYF TGTGCCAGTAGTGCGGGCTCCTCTGGAAACACCATATATTTT
TRBJ1-3 TRBV6-6 TRBD1 16 CASSPPGQGTGNTIYF TGTGCCAGCAGCCCCCCGGGACAGGGAACAGGAAACACCATATATTTT
TRBJ2-3 TRBV25-1 TRBD2 16 CASSEYGGGGTDTQYF TGTGCCAGCAGTGAATACGGCGGGGGGGGCACAGATACGCAGTATTTT
TRBJ2-1 TRBV5-4 TRBD1 14 CASRRDSPGNEQFF TGTGCCAGCAGACGGGACAGCCCCGGCAATGAGCAGTTCTTC
TRBJ1-2 TRBV5-1 NA 16 CASSPGEPGRNYGYTF TGCGCCAGCAGCCCGGGGGAACCGGGCAGGAACTATGGCTACACCTTC
TRBJ1-1 TRBV25-1 TRBD1 15 CASSHNRGGNTEAFF TGTGCCAGCAGTCATAACAGGGGAGGGAACACTGAAGCTTTCTTT
TRBJ2-5 TRBV6-5 NA 16 CASSLSRPGNQETQYF TGTGCCAGCAGTTTGTCTAGGCCCGGAAATCAAGAGACCCAGTACTTC
TRBJ1-2 TRBV7-2 NA 15 CASSLEAGFNYGYTF TGTGCCAGCAGCTTAGAAGCGGGGTTTAACTATGGCTACACCTTC
TRBJ1-1 TRBV5-1 TRBD1 13 CASSPSDRRRAFF TGCGCCAGCAGCCCTTCGGACAGGCGACGGGCTTTCTTT
TRBJ2-2 TRBV9 NA 15 CASSKTIPNTGELFF TGTGCCAGCAGCAAGACTATCCCGAACACCGGGGAGCTGTTTTTT
TRBJ1-2 TRBV6-5 NA 15 CASSFTGQTSHGYTF TGTGCCAGCAGTTTCACGGGACAAACGTCCCATGGCTACACCTTC
TRBJ1-1 TRBV6-1 NA 15 CASSGYRWGVTEAFF TGTGCCAGCAGTGGGTACAGGTGGGGTGTCACTGAAGCTTTCTTT
TRBJ2-3 TRBV5-1 NA 17 CASSLDPNSLGTDTQYF TGCGCCAGCAGCTTGGACCCGAACTCTCTGGGCACAGATACGCAGTATTTT
TRBJ2-5 TRBV5-6 TRBD2 15 CASSTLSGGRGTQYF TGTGCCAGCAGCACCTTAAGCGGGGGGAGAGGGACCCAGTACTTC
TRBJ2-6 TRBV29-1 TRBD1 16 CSAGDRGGSGANVLTF TGCAGCGCTGGGGACAGGGGGGGCTCTGGGGCCAACGTCCTGACTTTC
TRBJ2-2 TRBV5-6 NA 17 CASFLGQGSMNTGELFF TGTGCCAGCTTTCTCGGCCAGGGGTCCATGAACACCGGGGAGCTGTTTTTT
TRBJ1-5 TRBV6-4 NA 14 CASARQGGDQPQHF TGTGCCAGCGCCAGGCAGGGAGGAGATCAGCCCCAGCATTTT
TRBJ2-5 TRBV9 NA 14 CASSAQVSQETQYF TGTGCCAGCAGCGCTCAGGTGTCCCAAGAGACCCAGTACTTC
TRBJ2-1 TRBV6-5 TRBD2 12 CAVSGVAQKQFF TGTGCCGTCAGCGGGGTGGCCCAAAAGCAGTTCTTC
TRBJ1-5 TRBV7-8 NA 14 CASRSSLLDQPQHF TGTGCCAGCAGATCGTCCCTTCTTGATCAGCCCCAGCATTTT
TRBJ1-1 TRBV7-3 NA 15 CASSLSGASGTEAFF TGTGCCAGCAGCTTAAGCGGGGCATCGGGCACTGAAGCTTTCTTT
TRBJ1-1 TRBV18 TRBD1 12 CASSRQGTEAFF TGTGCCAGCTCACGACAGGGTACTGAAGCTTTCTTT
TRBJ2-3 TRBV5-5 NA 15 CASRQQGYRTDTQYF TGTGCCAGCAGACAGCAGGGGTACAGGACAGATACGCAGTATTTT